This T cell receptor (beta chain) was sequenced for a study of neurological immune-mediated disorders. Libraries from sorted cells used roughly 1 million T cells (CD4+ or CD8+). This clonotype was observed many times. 5'RACE with 10-nucleotide random UMIs generated the cDNA. TCRdb redid the calling of the 5' RACE reads with MiXCR, one entry per CDR3 protein. The data show 35,000 to 40,000 distinct CDR3 sequences, with around a tenth seen just once and 3% to 4% held by the top ten. Germline values: CDR1 MDHEN, CDR2 SYDVKM. CDR3 size: 13 residues. V was shortened by 6 bases and J by 2 bases, with 10 bases between the two germline ends.

The TCR comes from a woman under 40 with HTLV-1-associated myelopathy (HAM/TSP). The sequenced sample consisted of CD4+ T cells from blood. This sequence joins TRBV28 and TRBJ1-2; D unclear. CDR3 sequence reads: CASRKGRNYGYTF. CDR3 DNA: TGTGCCAGCAGAAAAGGACGGAACTATGGCTACACCTTC.